The T cell receptor beta chain described here comes from a study of spatial heterogeneity in lung cancer. Study-level background: Where available, sequencing covered follow-up PBMC samples, taken at a median of approximately 2 years after resection.

As to time point: blood at routine non-recurrence follow-up after resection. The authors sequenced whole RNA from tumor, nontumor lung or frozen PBMC without sorting. The germline V gene has CDR1 SGHVS and CDR2 FNYEAQ. With 6 bases clipped from V and 8 bases from J, the junction kept 8 bases outside the gene matches. The CDR3 is 14 residues long. A unique molecular identifier was carried by every single TCR cDNA molecule. TCRdb used MiXCR to reprocess the 5' RACE reads, holding one entry per CDR3 protein. The sample shows fewer than 100,000 distinct CDR3 sequences, roughly a fifth of them seen only once.

This rearrangement joins TRBV7-6 to TRBJ2-1; 9 bases agree with TRBD2. The TCR was taken from a male donor with early-stage non-small cell lung cancer. The specimen comprised PBMCs, sampled at follow-up. The chain's CDR3 is CASSPGTSNDEQFF. CDR3 sequence (DNA): TGTGCCAGCAGTCCGGGGACTAGCAACGATGAGCAGTTCTTC.